Sequencing of this T cell receptor beta chain was carried out in a study of T cell responses to AZD1222 COVID-19 vaccine. Study outcomes and limitations: Unmutated regions of variants are reportedly targeted by nearly half of spike-specific TCRs. Sampling that yielded the repertoires occurred only after the peak T cell response. Spike-wide coverage was observed for vaccine-associated CD4 TCRs, with dominant responses at 160-218 and 743-854. Elevations in Spike-specific TCR breadth and depth followed administration of two AZD1222 doses.

This table comes from immunoSEQ multiplex PCR, and its TCRdb copy is limited to in-frame clones, with some not included. Among more than 110,000 clones listed, 93% were seen once. Notes on this clone: Its antigen is still unknown.

Germline V lookup: CDR1 SQVTM, CDR2 ANQGSEA. Trimming removed 7 bases at V and 4 bases at J, with 10 bases between. The CDR3 spans 11 residues. V is TRBV29-1 and J is TRBJ1-2; weak D call: TRBD1 (5 bases). Sequenced here: peripheral blood, sampled on day 0 of AZD1222 vaccination. The source is an adult in good health. CDR3 loop: CSEMTAYGYTF. CDR3 nucleotide sequence: TGCAGCGAGATGACAGCCTATGGCTACACCTTC. Full variable domain (missing parts from reference TRBV29-1 and TRBJ1-2): SAVISQKPSRDICQRGTSLTIQCQVDSQVTMMFWYRQQPGQSLTLIATANQGSEATYESGFVIDKFPISRPNLTFSTLTVSNMSPEDSSIYLCSEMTAYGYTFGSGTRLTVV.